Shown below are 8 T cell receptor beta chains from a single sample sequenced in a study of response to subunit inactivated influenza vaccine. Each CDR3 protein gets one entry after TCRdb re-called the RT-PCR reads with MiXCR. The top ten clones hold around 9.6% of a sample with under 950,000 distinct CDR3 sequences, 21% of them seen once. The material was PBMCs from blood, obtained around 5 days after vaccination. These TCRs come from a man aged 50-59 years who received an inactivated influenza vaccine.

The chain recombines TRBV5-5 with TRBJ2-7; a possible D gene is TRBD2 (5 bases). Germline loops: CDR1 SGHKS, CDR2 YYEKEE (reference sequence). Trimming cost V 3 bases and J 3 bases, with 16 bases left between them. The CDR3 has 15 amino acids. CDR3 sequence reads: CASSSRAISYYEQYF. The CDR3 DNA sequence: TGTGCCAGCAGCTCGCGGGCTATAAGTTACTACGAGCAGTACTTC.

This clonotype was observed a single time. V and J are TRBV4-2 and TRBJ2-5, with D perhaps matching TRBD1 (6 bases). Trimming pared 2 bases from V and 5 bases from J, leaving 18 bases between. CDR1 and CDR2 (germline): LGHNA, YNFKEQ. This CDR3 spans 16 amino acids. CDR3 amino acids: CASSQTPNRERETQYF. The CDR3 bases are TGTGCCAGCAGCCAAACCCCCAACAGGGAGCGGGAGACCCAGTACTTC.

The chain links TRBV20-1 to TRBJ1-2, with TRBD1 matching over 9 bases. CDR1 is DFQATT, CDR2 SNEGSKA, per germline (reference sequence). CDR3 length: 15 amino acids. The junction had 8 bases not matched to a gene; V was cut back by 0 bases and J by 6 bases. The CDR3, as DNA: TGCAGTGCTAGAGATCGGCGACAGGGGGAGGATGGCTACACCTTC. It is translated as CSARDRRQGEDGYTF.

The chain links TRBV5-4 to TRBJ2-2; D perhaps matches TRBD1 (6 bases). Germline-derived CDR1 and CDR2 are SGHNT and YYREEE (reference sequence). The CDR3 totals 16 residues. V lost 1 base and J 1 base, leaving 11 bases between the germline ends. CDR3 sequence (DNA): TGTGCCAGCAGCTTGTGGATGGGACAGAACACCGGGGAGCTGTTTTTT. This translates into CASSLWMGQNTGELFF. Combining the CDR3 with reference TRBV5-4 and TRBJ2-2 gives the whole variable domain ETGVTQSPTHLIKTRGQQVTLRCSSQSGHNTVSWYQQALGQGPQFIFQYYREEENGRGNFPPRFSGLQFPNYSSELNVNALELDDSALYLCASSLWMGQNTGELFFGEGSRLTVL.

This chain connects TRBV5-1 to TRBJ1-6, with 11 bases matching TRBD1. V trimming: 4 bases; J trimming: 9 bases; junction bases outside the gene matches: 9. CDR3 length equals 16 residues. The germline V gene encodes CDR1 SGHRS and CDR2 YFSETQ. For the CDR3, the DNA is TGCGCCAGCAGCATACGGACAGGGGGCGCGGGTTCACCCCTCCACTTT. Protein product: CASSIRTGGAGSPLHF.

This clonotype was seen more than once but under ten times. The rearrangement uses TRBV6-6 and TRBJ1-1, with 10 bases identical to TRBD1. Trimming at V came to 2 bases and at J to 11 bases, leaving 2 bases not matched to a gene. CDR3 length: 12 residues. Germline loops: CDR1 MNHNY, CDR2 SVGAGI (reference sequence). The CDR3 DNA reads as TGTGCCAGCAGTTACCGGGACAGGGGTGCTTTCTTT. Its protein is CASSYRDRGAFF.

The chain is built from TRBV5-1 and TRBJ2-5; D is undetermined. V was clipped by 2 bases and J by 1 base, with 12 bases between them. Germline CDR1 is SGHRS and CDR2 is YFSETQ. There are 15 residues in the CDR3. The CDR3: CASSFRVQIQETQYF. For the CDR3, the DNA is TGCGCCAGCAGCTTCCGGGTACAGATCCAAGAGACCCAGTACTTC.

This sequence joins TRBV20-1 and TRBJ2-3; 10 nucleotides align to TRBD2. The CDR3 is made up of 13 amino acids. The junction had 3 bases not matched to a gene; V was cut back by 4 bases and J by 5 bases. The V gene's germline CDR1 is DFQATT and CDR2 SNEGSKA (reference sequence). The CDR3 DNA follows: TGCAGTGCTATGGTAGCGGGGGGAGATACGCAGTATTTT. Residues: CSAMVAGGDTQYF.